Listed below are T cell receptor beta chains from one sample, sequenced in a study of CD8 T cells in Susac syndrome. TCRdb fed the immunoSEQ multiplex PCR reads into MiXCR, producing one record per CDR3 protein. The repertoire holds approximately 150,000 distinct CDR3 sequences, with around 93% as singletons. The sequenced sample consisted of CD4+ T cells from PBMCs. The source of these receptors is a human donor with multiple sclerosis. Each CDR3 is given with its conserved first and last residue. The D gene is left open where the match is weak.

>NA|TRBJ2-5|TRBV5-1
CASSSGGGRVETQYF
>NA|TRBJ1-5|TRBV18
CASSPPGLSNQPQHF
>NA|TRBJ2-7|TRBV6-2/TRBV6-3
CASSTITETGVHYEQYF
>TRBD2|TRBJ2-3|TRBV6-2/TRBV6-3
CASSYSRIAGSTDTQYF
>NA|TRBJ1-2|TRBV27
CASSLKGASYGYTF
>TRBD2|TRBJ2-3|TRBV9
CASSRTSADTQYF
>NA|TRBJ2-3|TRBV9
CASSVGDPRLSDTQYF
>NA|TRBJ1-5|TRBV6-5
CASSYYVNQPQHF
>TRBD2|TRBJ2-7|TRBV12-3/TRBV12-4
CASKSSGSYEQYF
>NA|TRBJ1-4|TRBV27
CASSQDTWGEKLFF
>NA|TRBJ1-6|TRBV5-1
CASSADRNSPLHF
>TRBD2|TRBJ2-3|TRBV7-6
CASSAYSGTSGGDTQYF
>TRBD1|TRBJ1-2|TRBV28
CASRHGQGSYGYTF
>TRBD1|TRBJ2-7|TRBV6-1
CASSAPGQGLDEQYF
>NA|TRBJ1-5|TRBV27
CASLAASNQPQHF
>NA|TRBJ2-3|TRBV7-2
CASSQARAQYF
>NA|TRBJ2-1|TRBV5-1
CASSGRGVGEQFF
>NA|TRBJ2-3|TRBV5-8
CASRADRGGYF
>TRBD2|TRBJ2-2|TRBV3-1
CASSGRGGGRRTGELFF
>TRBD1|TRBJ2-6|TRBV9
CASSEQGATGANVLTF
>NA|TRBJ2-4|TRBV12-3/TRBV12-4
CASSSSRKNIQYF
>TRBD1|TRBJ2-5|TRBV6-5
CASSPTGQGGTQYF
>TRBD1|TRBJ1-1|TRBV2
CASSVQGALNTEAFF
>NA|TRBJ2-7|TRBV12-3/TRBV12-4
CASSLRDEQYF
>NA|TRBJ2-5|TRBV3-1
CASSRGRIFQETQYF
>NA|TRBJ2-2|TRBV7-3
CASSLSAGPGELFF
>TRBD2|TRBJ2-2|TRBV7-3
CASKLGSGGHTGELFF
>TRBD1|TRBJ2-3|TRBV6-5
CASSYSGTGTDTQYF
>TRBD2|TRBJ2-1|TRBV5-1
CASSLGLARNHEQFF
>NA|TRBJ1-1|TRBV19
CASKPGRGNTEAFF
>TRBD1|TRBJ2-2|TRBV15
CATSTRTGLSTGELFF
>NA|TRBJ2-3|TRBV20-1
CSARGDRGSTDTQYF
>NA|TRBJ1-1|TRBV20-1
CSARDGSVNTEAFF
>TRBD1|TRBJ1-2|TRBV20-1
CSAREDRGVEGYTF
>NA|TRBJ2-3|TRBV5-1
CASSLDPSTDTQSF
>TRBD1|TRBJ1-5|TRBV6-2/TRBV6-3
CASSYLTGEGQPQHF
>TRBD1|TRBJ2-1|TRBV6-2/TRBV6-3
CAGRTGHNEQFF
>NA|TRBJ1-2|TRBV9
CASSVQNYGYTF
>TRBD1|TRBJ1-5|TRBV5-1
CASSLESGGSQPQHF
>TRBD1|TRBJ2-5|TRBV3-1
CASSLTGTVQETQYF
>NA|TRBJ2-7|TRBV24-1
CATSAVGTYEQYF
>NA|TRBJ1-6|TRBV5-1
CASSLASYRYSPLHF
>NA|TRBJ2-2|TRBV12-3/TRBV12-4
CASSLREFAGPRYTGELFF
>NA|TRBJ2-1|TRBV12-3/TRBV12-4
CASSFRVSSYNEQFF
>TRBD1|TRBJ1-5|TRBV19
CASRSPGQGMSNQPQHF
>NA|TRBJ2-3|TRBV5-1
CASSLAGGTSTDTQYF
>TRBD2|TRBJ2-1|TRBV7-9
CASSLPPRLAGEYNEQFF
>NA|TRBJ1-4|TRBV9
CASSVSPTQNEKLFF
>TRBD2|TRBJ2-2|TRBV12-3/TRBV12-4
CASSFWSGRLDTGELFF
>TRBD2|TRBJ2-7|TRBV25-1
CASSSAGGYEQYF
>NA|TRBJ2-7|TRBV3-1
CASSQMGVEQYF
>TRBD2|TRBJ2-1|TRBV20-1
CSASPWAGGRDEQFF
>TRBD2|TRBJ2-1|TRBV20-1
CSALAGGPSLDEQFF
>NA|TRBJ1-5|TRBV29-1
CSVTGEGGQPQHF
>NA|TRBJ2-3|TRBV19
CASSLTAADTQYF
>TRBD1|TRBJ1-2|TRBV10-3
CAITARDRALYGYTF